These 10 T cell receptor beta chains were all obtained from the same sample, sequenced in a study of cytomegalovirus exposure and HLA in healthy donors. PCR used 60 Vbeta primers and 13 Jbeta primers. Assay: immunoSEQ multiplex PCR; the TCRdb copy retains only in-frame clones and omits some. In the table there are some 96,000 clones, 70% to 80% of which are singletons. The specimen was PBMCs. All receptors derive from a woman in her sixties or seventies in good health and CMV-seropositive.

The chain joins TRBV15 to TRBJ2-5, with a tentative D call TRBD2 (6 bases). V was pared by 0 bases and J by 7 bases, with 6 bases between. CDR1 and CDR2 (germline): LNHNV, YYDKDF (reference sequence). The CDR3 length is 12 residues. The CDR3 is CATSRERGTQYF. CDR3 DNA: TGTGCCACCAGCAGAGAGCGGGGGACCCAGTACTTC.

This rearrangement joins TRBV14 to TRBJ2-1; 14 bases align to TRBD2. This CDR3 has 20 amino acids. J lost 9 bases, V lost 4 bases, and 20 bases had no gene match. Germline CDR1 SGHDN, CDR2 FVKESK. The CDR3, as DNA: TGTGCCAGCAGCCGACGTACGGCCGGGACTAGCGGGAGTCGCCTGTTTGAGCAGTTCTTC. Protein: CASSRRTAGTSGSRLFEQFF.

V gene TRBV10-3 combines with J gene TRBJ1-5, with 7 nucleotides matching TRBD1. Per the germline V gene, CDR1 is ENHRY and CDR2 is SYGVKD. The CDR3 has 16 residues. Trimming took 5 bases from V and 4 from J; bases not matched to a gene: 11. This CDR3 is CAISPGNRGRNQPQHF. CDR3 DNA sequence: TGTGCCATCAGTCCGGGGAACAGGGGTCGGAATCAGCCCCAGCATTTT.

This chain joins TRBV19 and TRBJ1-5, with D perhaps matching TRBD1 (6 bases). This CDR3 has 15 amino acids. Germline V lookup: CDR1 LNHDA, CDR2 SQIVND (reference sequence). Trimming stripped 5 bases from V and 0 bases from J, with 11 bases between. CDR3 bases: TGTGCCAGTAGTGTTACAGGGAATAGCAATCAGCCCCAGCATTTT. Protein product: CASSVTGNSNQPQHF.

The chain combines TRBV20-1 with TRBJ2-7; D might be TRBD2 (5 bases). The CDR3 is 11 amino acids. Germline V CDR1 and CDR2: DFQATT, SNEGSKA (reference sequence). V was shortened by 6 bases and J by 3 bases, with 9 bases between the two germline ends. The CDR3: CSAPGYYEQYF. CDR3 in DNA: TGCAGTGCCCCGGGATACTACGAGCAGTACTTC.

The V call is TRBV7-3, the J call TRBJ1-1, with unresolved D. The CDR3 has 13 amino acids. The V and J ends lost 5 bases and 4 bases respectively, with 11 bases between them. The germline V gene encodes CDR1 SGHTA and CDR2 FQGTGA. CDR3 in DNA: TGTGCCAGCAGCAATATAGCGGGCACTGAAGCTTTCTTT. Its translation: CASSNIAGTEAFF.

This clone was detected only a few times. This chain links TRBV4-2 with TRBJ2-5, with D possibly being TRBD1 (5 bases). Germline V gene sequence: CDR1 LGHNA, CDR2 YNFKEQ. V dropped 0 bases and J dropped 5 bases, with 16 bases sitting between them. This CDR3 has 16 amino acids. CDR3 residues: CASSQDIRGWQETQYF. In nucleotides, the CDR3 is TGTGCCAGCAGCCAAGATATAAGGGGCTGGCAGGAGACCCAGTACTTC.

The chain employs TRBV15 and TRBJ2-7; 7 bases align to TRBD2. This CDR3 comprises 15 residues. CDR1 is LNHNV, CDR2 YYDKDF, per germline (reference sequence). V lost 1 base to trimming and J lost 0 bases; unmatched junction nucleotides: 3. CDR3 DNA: TGTGCCACCAGCAGAGCCGCTAGCGGCTCCTACGAGCAGTACTTC. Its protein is CATSRAASGSYEQYF.

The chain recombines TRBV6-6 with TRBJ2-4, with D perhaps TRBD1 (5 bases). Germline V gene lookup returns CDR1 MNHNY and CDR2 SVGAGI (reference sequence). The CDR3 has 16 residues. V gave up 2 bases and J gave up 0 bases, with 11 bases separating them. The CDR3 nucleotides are TGTGCCAGCAGTTACCCCAGGGTGGAAGCCAAAAACATTCAGTACTTC. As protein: CASSYPRVEAKNIQYF.

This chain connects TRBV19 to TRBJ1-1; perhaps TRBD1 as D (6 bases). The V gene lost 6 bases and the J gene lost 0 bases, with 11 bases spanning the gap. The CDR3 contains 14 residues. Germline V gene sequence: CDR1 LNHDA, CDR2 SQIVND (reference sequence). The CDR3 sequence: CASSQWGLNTEAFF. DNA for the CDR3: TGTGCCAGTAGCCAGTGGGGGCTGAACACTGAAGCTTTCTTT.